What follows is one TCR beta chain and its context. The method was immunoSEQ multiplex PCR; TCRdb's version includes in-frame clones alone and lacks a portion of them. The sample records 50,000 to 65,000 clones, 92% being singletons. The sample comes from a study of technical replicates of blood from a handful of donors. In germline, CDR1 is MNHNS, CDR2 SASEGT. V lost 7 bases to trimming and J lost 4 bases, with 20 bases between them. The CDR3 contains 15 residues. The receptor was derived from a human donor in good health. Some clones in this sample may be carry-over from other donors' samples. The V and J genes are TRBV6-1 and TRBJ2-7, with D possibly TRBD1 on 5 matching bases. Input material: PBMCs. This chain's CDR3 is CASKRTISEVYEQYF. In DNA form, the CDR3 reads TGTGCCAGCAAGAGGACAATTAGTGAAGTTTACGAGCAGTACTTC.